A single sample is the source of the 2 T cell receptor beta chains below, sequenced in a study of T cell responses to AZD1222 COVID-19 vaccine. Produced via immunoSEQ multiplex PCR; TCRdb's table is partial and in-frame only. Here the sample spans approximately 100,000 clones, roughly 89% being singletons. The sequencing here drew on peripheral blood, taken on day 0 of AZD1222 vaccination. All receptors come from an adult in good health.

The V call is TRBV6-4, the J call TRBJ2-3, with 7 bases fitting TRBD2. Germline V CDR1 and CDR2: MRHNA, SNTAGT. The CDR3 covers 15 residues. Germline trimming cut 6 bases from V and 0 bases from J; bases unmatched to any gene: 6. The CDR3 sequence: CASSLSGYSTDTQYF. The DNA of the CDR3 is TGTGCCAGCAGCCTTAGCGGGTATAGCACAGATACGCAGTATTTT.

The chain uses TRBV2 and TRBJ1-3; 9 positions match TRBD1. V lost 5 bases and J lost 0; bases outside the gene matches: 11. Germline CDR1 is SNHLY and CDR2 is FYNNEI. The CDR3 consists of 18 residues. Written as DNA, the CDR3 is TGTGCCAGCAGTCCGGGACAGGGCGATTCTTTCTCTGGAAACACCATATATTTT. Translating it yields CASSPGQGDSFSGNTIYF.